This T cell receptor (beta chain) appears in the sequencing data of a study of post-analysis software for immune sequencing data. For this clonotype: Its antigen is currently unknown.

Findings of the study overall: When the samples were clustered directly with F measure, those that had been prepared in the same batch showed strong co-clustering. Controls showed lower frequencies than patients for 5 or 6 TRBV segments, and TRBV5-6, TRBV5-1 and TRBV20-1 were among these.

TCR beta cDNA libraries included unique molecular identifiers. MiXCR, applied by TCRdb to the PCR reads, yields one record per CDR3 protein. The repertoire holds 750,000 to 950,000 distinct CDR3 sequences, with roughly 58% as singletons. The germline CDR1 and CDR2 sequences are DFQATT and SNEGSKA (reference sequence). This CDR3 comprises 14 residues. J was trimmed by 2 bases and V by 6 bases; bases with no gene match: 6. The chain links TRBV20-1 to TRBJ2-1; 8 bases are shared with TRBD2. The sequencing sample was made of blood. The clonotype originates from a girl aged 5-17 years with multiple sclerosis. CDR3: CSARGGLTYNEQFF. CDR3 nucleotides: TGCAGTGCACGGGGGGGACTCACCTACAATGAGCAGTTCTTC.